These 32 T cell receptor beta chains were sequenced from one sample in a study of shared clonotypes between healthy human individuals. Profiling relied on immunoSEQ multiplex PCR, and the TCRdb table lists in-frame clones only, not all of them. The sample holds under 700,000 clones; around 95% are singletons and the top ten take 0.11%. In the naive CD8 group, cells lacked CD45RO and were positively selected for CCR7, so terminally differentiated effector memory CD45RA+ cells were left out. Sequenced: naive CD8+ T cells sorted from blood. Every receptor here comes from a woman in her 30s in good health.

The V and J genes are TRBV19 and TRBJ2-3, with 8 bases fitting TRBD1. In germline, CDR1 is LNHDA, CDR2 SQIVND (reference sequence). V dropped 7 bases and J dropped 1; count of bases not matched to a gene: 7. This CDR3 has 15 amino acids. The CDR3 here is CASNPDREGTDTQYF. The CDR3 DNA follows: TGTGCCAGTAATCCGGACAGGGAGGGCACAGATACGCAGTATTTT.

The V and J genes are TRBV7-9 and TRBJ2-1, with D uncertain. The CDR3 spans 12 residues. V gave up 2 bases and J gave up 7 bases, with 6 bases separating them. The germline V gene has CDR1 SEHNR and CDR2 FQNEAQ (reference sequence). DNA for the CDR3: TGTGCCAGCAGCTTACAGGTAAATGAGCAGTTCTTC. Amino acid sequence: CASSLQVNEQFF.

V gene TRBV27 combines with J gene TRBJ1-2; D is perhaps TRBD1 (5 bases). CDR1 is MNHEY and CDR2 is SMNVEV in the germline V gene (reference sequence). The CDR3 consists of 15 residues. Trimming removed 7 bases from V and 0 bases from J, with 15 bases in between. In DNA, the CDR3 is TGTGCCAGCACCGCTAAGTGGGGCTCTAACTATGGCTACACCTTC. Protein sequence: CASTAKWGSNYGYTF.

The rearrangement links TRBV19 to TRBJ1-1; 11 positions match TRBD1. Germline V lookup: CDR1 LNHDA, CDR2 SQIVND (reference sequence). J was trimmed by 5 bases and V by 4 bases; bases with no gene match: 3. The CDR3 has 14 amino acids. The CDR3 reads CASSTGTGGTEAFF. The CDR3 DNA sequence: TGTGCCAGTAGTACCGGGACAGGGGGGACTGAAGCTTTCTTT.

J is TRBJ2-5 and V is TRBV27; D uncertain. V was shortened by 2 bases and J by 1 base, with 8 bases between the two germline ends. CDR1 is MNHEY, CDR2 SMNVEV, per germline (reference sequence). The CDR3 runs 14 residues. The CDR3 DNA reads TGTGCCAGCAGTTTAGAGCAAACCCAAGAGACCCAGTACTTC. This encodes CASSLEQTQETQYF.

The chain recombines TRBV19 with TRBJ2-5, with D unresolved. The CDR3 consists of 13 residues. In germline, CDR1 is LNHDA, CDR2 SQIVND (reference sequence). Trimming shortened V by 4 bases and J by 5 bases, and 11 bases separated the two germline ends. The CDR3 reads CASSKGSRETQYF. As DNA, the CDR3 is TGTGCCAGTAGTAAGGGTTCAAGGGAGACCCAGTACTTC.

The rearrangement uses TRBV27 and TRBJ2-7; 7 nucleotides agree with TRBD1. There are 15 residues in the CDR3. Germline loops: CDR1 MNHEY, CDR2 SMNVEV (reference sequence). Trimming cost V 5 bases and J 4 bases; bases outside gene matches: 11. The DNA for the CDR3 is TGTGCCAGCAGTCCCTCCGGGACAGTAATATACGAGCAGTACTTC. Its protein is CASSPSGTVIYEQYF.

The V call is TRBV5-1, the J call TRBJ2-1; 9 nucleotides match TRBD2. CDR1 and CDR2 (germline): SGHRS, YFSETQ. V shed 2 bases and J 0 bases; nucleotides not matched to a gene: 18. This CDR3 comprises 21 residues. The CDR3 here is CASSFYRSWLAGPSSYNEQFF. The CDR3 bases are TGCGCCAGCAGCTTCTATAGATCCTGGCTAGCGGGACCGAGCTCCTACAATGAGCAGTTCTTC. The full variable domain, with the rest looked up from reference TRBV5-1 and TRBJ2-1, is KAGVTQTPRYLIKTRGQQVTLSCSPISGHRSVSWYQQTPGQGLQFLFEYFSETQRNKGNFPGRFSGRQFSNSRSEMNVSTLELGDSALYLCASSFYRSWLAGPSSYNEQFFGPGTRLTVL.

The V gene is TRBV2, the J gene TRBJ2-7; 10 bases map to TRBD2. After removal of 4 bases from V and 2 bases from J, the junction contained 5 bases not matched to a gene. This CDR3 contains 15 residues. Per germline, CDR1 SNHLY and CDR2 FYNNEI. DNA for the CDR3: TGTGCCAGCAGTGCCGGGACTAGCGAGACCTACGAGCAGTACTTC. Amino acids: CASSAGTSETYEQYF.

V gene TRBV11-2 combines with J gene TRBJ2-7; 7 nucleotides agree with TRBD2. The CDR3 has 14 residues. J gave up 2 bases and V 5 bases, and 6 bases lay outside the gene matches. Germline lookup yields CDR1 SGHAT and CDR2 FQNNGV. In DNA, the CDR3 is TGTGCCAGCAGCGGGTTCGGGACTACCTACGAGCAGTACTTC. It specifies CASSGFGTTYEQYF.

The gene calls are TRBV5-1 and TRBJ1-6; D might be TRBD1 (6 bases). The CDR3 runs to 17 residues. The V gene's germline CDR1 is SGHRS and CDR2 YFSETQ. V was cut by 3 bases and J by 3 bases, with 16 bases left in between. The CDR3 DNA follows: TGCGCCAGCAGCTCTAGAGGGGACACTGGCTATAATTCACCCCTCCACTTT. Translated, it gives CASSSRGDTGYNSPLHF.

The genes are TRBV5-1 and TRBJ2-1, with D hard to call. Trimming removed 1 base from V and 4 bases from J, with 15 bases in between. CDR1 and CDR2 from the germline V gene are SGHRS and YFSETQ. The CDR3 runs 16 residues. In DNA, the CDR3 is TGCGCCAGCAGCTTGACTACCCCGATACAATACAATGAGCAGTTCTTC. The encoded protein is CASSLTTPIQYNEQFF.

This chain's CDR3 is CASSLGLDVYNEQFF. The CDR3 nucleotides are TGTGCCAGCAGCCTCGGTCTAGACGTCTACAATGAGCAGTTCTTC. The gene calls are TRBV27 and TRBJ2-1, with no clear D. V shed 6 bases and J shed 3 bases, with 15 bases lying between them. The CDR3 is 15 amino acids. Germline CDR1 is MNHEY and CDR2 is SMNVEV (reference sequence).

This clone was counted once. The genes are TRBV4-1 and TRBJ2-7; D could derive from TRBD1 or TRBD2 (6 bases each). Germline assignment: CDR1 MGHRA and CDR2 YSYEKL. The V gene lost 0 bases and the J gene lost 0 bases, with 12 bases spanning the gap. The CDR3 is 16 amino acids. CDR3 bases: TGCGCCAGCAGCCAAGATATTGGGGGGCCCTCCTACGAGCAGTACTTC. Protein: CASSQDIGGPSYEQYF.

The rearrangement joins TRBV9 to TRBJ2-1, with 9 bases identical to TRBD2. This CDR3 has 16 residues. The germline V gene has CDR1 SGDLS and CDR2 YYNGEE. Trimming at V came to 3 bases and at J to 8 bases, leaving 12 bases not matched to a gene. CDR3 loop: CASSASTSGGGDEQFF. The CDR3 DNA is TGTGCCAGCAGCGCCTCGACTAGCGGAGGGGGGGATGAGCAGTTCTTC.

The chain employs TRBV28 and TRBJ1-2; TRBD1 agrees at 7 bases. The V segment lost 6 bases and the J segment 4 bases; nucleotides outside the gene matches: 8. Germline loops: CDR1 MDHEN, CDR2 SYDVKM. This CDR3 contains 14 residues. The CDR3 reads CASSPSGGGYGYTF. As DNA, the CDR3 is TGTGCCAGCAGCCCATCAGGGGGGGGCTATGGCTACACCTTC.

The V and J genes are TRBV29-1 and TRBJ2-7; possible D gene TRBD2, 6 bases. Germline V gene data show CDR1 as SQVTM and CDR2 as ANQGSEA. Trimming removed 5 bases from V and 0 bases from J, with 11 bases in between. The CDR3 is 13 amino acids. The CDR3 loop is CSVRGGTSYEQYF. In nucleotides, the CDR3 is TGCAGCGTTCGGGGCGGGACCTCCTACGAGCAGTACTTC.

The V and J genes are TRBV20-1 and TRBJ2-7; D unclear. CDR3 length equals 11 residues. V lost 6 bases, J lost 5 bases, and 11 bases lay in between. CDR1 and CDR2 (germline): DFQATT, SNEGSKA (reference sequence). Written as DNA, the CDR3 is TGCAGTGCCCCAAGGTGGGACGAGCAGTACTTC. It is translated as CSAPRWDEQYF.

The chain carries TRBV6-5 and TRBJ2-1, with 13 bases fitting TRBD2. This CDR3 is built from 16 residues. Germline assignment: CDR1 MNHEY and CDR2 SVGAGI. The trim removed 6 bases at V and 3 bases at J, leaving 5 bases unmatched. In DNA form, the CDR3 reads TGTGCCAGCAGATACGGGACTAGCGGGATCTACAATGAGCAGTTCTTC. It codes for CASRYGTSGIYNEQFF.

The DNA for the CDR3 is TGTGCCAGCAGTCCGGGACAGGGGGCGGGAGAGCAGTACTTC. Translated: CASSPGQGAGEQYF. The V gene is TRBV2, the J gene TRBJ2-7; 12 bases match TRBD1. The CDR3 runs 14 residues. Trimming took 5 bases from V and 7 from J; bases not matched to a gene: 6. Germline V CDR1 and CDR2: SNHLY, FYNNEI.

This chain joins TRBV21-1 and TRBJ1-1. TRBV21-1 is a pseudogene segment. This CDR3 is 14 amino acids long. CDR3 DNA: TGTGCCAGCAGCAAATTCAGGGCGGGGACTGAAGCTTTCTTT. Its protein product is CASSKFRAGTEAFF.

The gene calls are TRBV28 and TRBJ1-4; maybe TRBD1 (5 bases). Trimming took off 0 bases at V and 4 bases at J, with 9 bases between the two ends. This CDR3 is built from 15 residues. Germline values: CDR1 MDHEN, CDR2 SYDVKM. DNA of the CDR3: TGTGCCAGCAGTTTATGGACAGAAAATAATGAAAAACTGTTTTTT. Translation: CASSLWTENNEKLFF.

The chain recombines TRBV21-1 with TRBJ2-7; the table's D gene call, TRBD1, was not cross checked with the DNA. TRBV21-1 is noted as a pseudogene. This CDR3 has 18 amino acids. CDR3 residues: CASSKGRIGTGHTYEQYF. In DNA form, the CDR3 reads TGTGCCAGCAGCAAAGGAAGGATTGGGACAGGGCATACCTACGAGCAGTACTTC.

This chain connects TRBV19 to TRBJ2-3; possible D gene TRBD2, 5 bases. CDR1 and CDR2 (germline): LNHDA, SQIVND (reference sequence). The V end was cut by 6 bases, the J end by 1 base, with 14 bases between. The CDR3 is made up of 15 amino acids. The CDR3 nucleotides are TGTGCCAGTAGGGCGCCGGAGGAAGGCACAGATACGCAGTATTTT. The encoded protein is CASRAPEEGTDTQYF.

This clone appeared once. This chain connects TRBV6-5 to TRBJ2-3; 7 bases agree with TRBD2. The junction had 5 bases not matched to a gene; V was cut back by 8 bases and J by 3 bases. This CDR3 is 13 amino acids long. Germline loops: CDR1 MNHEY, CDR2 SVGAGI. CDR3 sequence: CASVGGRTDTQYF. In DNA, the CDR3 is TGTGCCAGCGTAGGCGGGAGAACAGATACGCAGTATTTT.

About this clone: Other DNA sequences in the sample encode the same CDR3. J is TRBJ2-2 and V is TRBV28; D is possibly TRBD1 (5 bases). There are 14 residues in the CDR3. From germline, CDR1 is MDHEN and CDR2 SYDVKM. V gave up 3 bases and J gave up 5 bases, with 10 bases separating them. CDR3 sequence: CASSLQGGTGELFF. CDR3 DNA: TGTGCCAGCAGTTTGCAGGGTGGTACCGGGGAGCTGTTTTTT.

The rearrangement links TRBV11-2 to TRBJ2-7; a weak D match, TRBD2 (6 bases). The CDR3 contains 14 residues. Germline V lookup: CDR1 SGHAT, CDR2 FQNNGV. Trimming removed 3 bases at V and 4 bases at J, with 13 bases between. The chain's CDR3 is CASSLGLPSYEQYF. The CDR3 bases are TGTGCCAGCAGCTTGGGACTGCCGTCTTACGAGCAGTACTTC. The complete variable domain, with remaining parts taken from reference TRBV11-2 and TRBJ2-7, reads EAGVAQSPRYKIIEKRQSVAFWCNPISGHATLYWYQQILGQGPKLLIQFQNNGVVDDSQLPKDRFSAERLKGVDSTLKIQPAKLEDSAVYLCASSLGLPSYEQYFGPGTRLTVT.

The chain employs TRBV30 and TRBJ2-7, with 9 nucleotides matching TRBD1. The germline CDR1 and CDR2 sequences are GTSNPN and SVGIG (reference sequence). This CDR3 contains 14 residues. V shed 2 bases and J 2 bases; nucleotides not matched to a gene: 4. The CDR3, as DNA: TGTGCCTGGAGTTGGGACAGGGTCCCCTACGAGCAGTACTTC. Protein sequence: CAWSWDRVPYEQYF.

The CDR3 protein is CASSMLAASYNEQFF. CDR3 coding DNA: TGTGCCAGTAGTATGCTAGCAGCCTCCTACAATGAGCAGTTCTTC. This chain joins TRBV19 and TRBJ2-1, with D perhaps matching TRBD2 (5 bases). The length of the CDR3 is 15 residues. V lost 3 bases and J 0 bases, leaving 9 bases between the germline ends. Germline V lookup: CDR1 LNHDA, CDR2 SQIVND (reference sequence).

The rearrangement links TRBV5-3 to TRBJ2-7, with D uncertain. TRBV5-3 is filed as an ORF, its function uncertain. The length of the CDR3 is 13 residues. Trimming pared 0 bases from V and 8 bases from J, leaving 12 bases between. CDR3 region: CARSLVGALKQYF. The CDR3 bases are TGTGCCAGAAGCTTGGTGGGCGCCCTCAAGCAGTACTTC.

The chain is built from TRBV4-1 and TRBJ2-7, with 9 bases lining up with TRBD2. This CDR3 region has 14 residues. Germline V gene lookup returns CDR1 MGHRA and CDR2 YSYEKL. V lost 3 bases, J lost 3 bases, and 3 bases stayed unmatched. The DNA of the CDR3 is TGCGCCAGCAGCCATCTTAGCGGGAGCTACGAGCAGTACTTC. Its translation is CASSHLSGSYEQYF.

The chain links TRBV6-6 to TRBJ2-7; TRBD2 might be the D (6 bases). Germline V gene sequence: CDR1 MNHNY, CDR2 SVGAGI (reference sequence). The CDR3 covers 14 residues. Trimming pared 4 bases from V and 5 bases from J, leaving 15 bases between. CDR3 loop: CASSSYLGRNEQYF. CDR3 DNA: TGTGCCAGCAGTTCCTATCTAGGGAGGAACGAGCAGTACTTC.